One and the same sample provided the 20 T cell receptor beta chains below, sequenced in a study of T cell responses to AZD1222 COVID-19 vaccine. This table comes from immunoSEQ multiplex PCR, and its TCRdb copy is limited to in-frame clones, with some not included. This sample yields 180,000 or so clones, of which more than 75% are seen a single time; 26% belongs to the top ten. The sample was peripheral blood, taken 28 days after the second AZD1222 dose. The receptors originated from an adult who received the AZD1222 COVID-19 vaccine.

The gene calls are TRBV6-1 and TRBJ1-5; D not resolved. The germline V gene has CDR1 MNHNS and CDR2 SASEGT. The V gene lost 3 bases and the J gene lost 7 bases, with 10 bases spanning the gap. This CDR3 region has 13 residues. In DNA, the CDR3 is TGTGCCAGCAGTGATGGGGTGGGACAGCCCCAGCATTTT. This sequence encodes CASSDGVGQPQHF.

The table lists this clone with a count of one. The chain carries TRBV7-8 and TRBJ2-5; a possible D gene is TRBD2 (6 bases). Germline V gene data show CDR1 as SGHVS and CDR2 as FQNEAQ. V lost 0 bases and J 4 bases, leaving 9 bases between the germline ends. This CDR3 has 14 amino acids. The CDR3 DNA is TGTGCCAGCAGCTTAGCAGGGCGGGGAGAGACCCAGTACTTC. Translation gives CASSLAGRGETQYF.

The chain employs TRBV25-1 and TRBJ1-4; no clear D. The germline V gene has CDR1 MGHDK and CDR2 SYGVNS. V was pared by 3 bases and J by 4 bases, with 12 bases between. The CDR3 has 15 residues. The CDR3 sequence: CASSDLKGFNEKLFF. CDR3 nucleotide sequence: TGTGCCAGCAGTGACCTGAAAGGGTTTAATGAAAAACTGTTTTTT.

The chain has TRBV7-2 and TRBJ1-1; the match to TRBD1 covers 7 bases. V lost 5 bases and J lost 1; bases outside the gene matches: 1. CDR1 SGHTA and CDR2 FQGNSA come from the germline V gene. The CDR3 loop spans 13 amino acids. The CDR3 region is CASSRQGNTEAFF. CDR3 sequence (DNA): TGTGCCAGCAGCCGACAGGGGAACACTGAAGCTTTCTTT.

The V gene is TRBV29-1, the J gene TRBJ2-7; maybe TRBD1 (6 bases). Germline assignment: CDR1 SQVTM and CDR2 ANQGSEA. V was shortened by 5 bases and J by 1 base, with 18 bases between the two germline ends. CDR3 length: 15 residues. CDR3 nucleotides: TGCAGCGTTCGCGTTGGGGACACCACATCCTACGAGCAGTACTTC. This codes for CSVRVGDTTSYEQYF.

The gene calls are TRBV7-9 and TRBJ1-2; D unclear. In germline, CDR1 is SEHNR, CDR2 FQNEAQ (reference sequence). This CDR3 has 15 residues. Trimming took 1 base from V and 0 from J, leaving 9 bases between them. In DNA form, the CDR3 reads TGTGCCAGCAGCTTAGTAGGCAGAGCTAACTATGGCTACACCTTC. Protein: CASSLVGRANYGYTF.

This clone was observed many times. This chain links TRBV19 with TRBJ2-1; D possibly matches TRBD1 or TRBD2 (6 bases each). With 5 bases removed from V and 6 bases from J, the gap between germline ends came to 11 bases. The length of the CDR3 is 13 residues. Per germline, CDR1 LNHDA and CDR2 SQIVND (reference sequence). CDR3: CASSSRGGNEQFF. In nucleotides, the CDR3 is TGTGCCAGTAGTTCCAGGGGAGGCAATGAGCAGTTCTTC.

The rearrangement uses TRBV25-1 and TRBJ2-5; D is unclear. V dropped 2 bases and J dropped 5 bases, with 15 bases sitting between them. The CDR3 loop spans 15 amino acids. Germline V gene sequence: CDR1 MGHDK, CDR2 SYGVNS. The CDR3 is CASSEPRPTGETQYF. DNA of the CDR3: TGTGCCAGCAGTGAACCACGACCAACCGGGGAGACCCAGTACTTC.

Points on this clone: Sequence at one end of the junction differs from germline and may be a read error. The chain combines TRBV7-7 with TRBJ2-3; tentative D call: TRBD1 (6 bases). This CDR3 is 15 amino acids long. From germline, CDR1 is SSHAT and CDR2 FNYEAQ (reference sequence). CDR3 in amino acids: CASSLGSGATDTQYF. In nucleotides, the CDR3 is TGTGCTAGCAGCTTAGGTTCAGGGGCTACAGATACGCAGTATTTT. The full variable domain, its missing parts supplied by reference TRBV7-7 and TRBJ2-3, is GAGVSQSPRYKVTKRGQDVTLRCDPISSHATLYWYQQALGQGPEFLTYFNYEAQPDKSGLPSDRFSAERPEGSISTLTIQRTEQRDSAMYRCASSLGSGATDTQYFGPGTRLTVL.

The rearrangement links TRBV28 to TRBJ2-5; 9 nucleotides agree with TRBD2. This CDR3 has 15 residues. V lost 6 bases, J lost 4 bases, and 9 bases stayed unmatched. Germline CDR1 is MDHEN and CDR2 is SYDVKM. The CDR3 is CASSKTSGLGETQYF. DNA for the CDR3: TGTGCCAGCAGCAAGACTAGCGGTCTGGGAGAGACCCAGTACTTC.

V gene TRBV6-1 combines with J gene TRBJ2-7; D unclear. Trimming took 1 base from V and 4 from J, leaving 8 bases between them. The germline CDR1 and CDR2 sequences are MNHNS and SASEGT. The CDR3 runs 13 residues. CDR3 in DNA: TGTGCCAGCAGTGAAGGTTCGGAATACGAGCAGTACTTC. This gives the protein CASSEGSEYEQYF.

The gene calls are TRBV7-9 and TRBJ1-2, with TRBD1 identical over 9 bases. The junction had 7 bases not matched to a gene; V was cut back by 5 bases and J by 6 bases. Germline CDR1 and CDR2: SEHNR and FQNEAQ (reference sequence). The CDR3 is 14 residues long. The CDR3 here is CASSLGTGKDGYTF. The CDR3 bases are TGTGCCAGCAGCCTGGGGACAGGGAAGGATGGCTACACCTTC.

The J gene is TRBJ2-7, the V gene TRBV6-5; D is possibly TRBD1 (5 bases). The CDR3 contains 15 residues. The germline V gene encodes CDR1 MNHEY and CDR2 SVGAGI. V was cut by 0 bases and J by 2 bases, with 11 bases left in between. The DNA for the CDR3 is TGTGCCAGCAGTTACTCTAGGGGTATGACCTACGAGCAGTACTTC. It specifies CASSYSRGMTYEQYF.

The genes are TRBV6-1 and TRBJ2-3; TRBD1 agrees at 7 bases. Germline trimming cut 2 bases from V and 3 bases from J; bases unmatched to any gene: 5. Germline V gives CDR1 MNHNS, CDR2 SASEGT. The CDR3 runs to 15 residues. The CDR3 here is CASSESRGLTDTQYF. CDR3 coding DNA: TGTGCCAGCAGTGAAAGTAGGGGGCTGACAGATACGCAGTATTTT.

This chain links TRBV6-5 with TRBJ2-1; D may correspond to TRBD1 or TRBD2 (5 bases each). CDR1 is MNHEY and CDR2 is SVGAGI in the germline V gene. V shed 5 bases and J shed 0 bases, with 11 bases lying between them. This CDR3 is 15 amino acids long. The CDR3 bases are TGTGCCAGCAGTATCGAGGGGAGCTCCTACAATGAGCAGTTCTTC. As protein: CASSIEGSSYNEQFF.

The CDR3 protein is CASSGQDTLSFYEQYF. As DNA, the CDR3 is TGTGCCAGCAGTGGACAGGACACCCTTTCCTTTTACGAGCAGTACTTC. The rearrangement uses TRBV6-1 and TRBJ2-7, with TRBD1 as a possible D gene (6 bases). Germline CDR1 is MNHNS and CDR2 is SASEGT. V was cut by 4 bases and J by 4 bases, with 20 bases left in between. The CDR3 is 16 residues long.

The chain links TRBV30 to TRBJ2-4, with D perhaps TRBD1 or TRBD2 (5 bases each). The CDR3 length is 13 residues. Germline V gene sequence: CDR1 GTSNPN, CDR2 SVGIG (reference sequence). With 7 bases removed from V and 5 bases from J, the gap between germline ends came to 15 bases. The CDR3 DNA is TGTGCCTTAGCGACCGGGACGGAAAACATTCAGTACTTC. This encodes CALATGTENIQYF.

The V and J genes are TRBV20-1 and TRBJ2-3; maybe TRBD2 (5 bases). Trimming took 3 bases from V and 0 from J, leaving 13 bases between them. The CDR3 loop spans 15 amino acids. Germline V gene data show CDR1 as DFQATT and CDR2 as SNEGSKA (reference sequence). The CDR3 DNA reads TGCAGTGCTAGTTGGGCCGGAGGAAGCACAGATACGCAGTATTTT. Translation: CSASWAGGSTDTQYF.

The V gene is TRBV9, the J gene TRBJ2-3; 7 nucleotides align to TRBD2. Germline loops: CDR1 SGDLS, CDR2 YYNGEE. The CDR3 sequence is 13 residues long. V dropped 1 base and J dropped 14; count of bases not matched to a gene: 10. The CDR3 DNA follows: TGTGCCAGCAGCGTACACCCAGGCGGGAGTCCGTATTTT. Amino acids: CASSVHPGGSPYF.

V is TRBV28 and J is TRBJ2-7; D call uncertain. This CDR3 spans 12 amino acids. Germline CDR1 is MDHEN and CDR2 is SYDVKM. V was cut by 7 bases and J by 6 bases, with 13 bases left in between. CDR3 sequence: CASTLDPFEQYF. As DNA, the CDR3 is TGTGCCAGCACTCTCGACCCCTTCGAGCAGTACTTC.